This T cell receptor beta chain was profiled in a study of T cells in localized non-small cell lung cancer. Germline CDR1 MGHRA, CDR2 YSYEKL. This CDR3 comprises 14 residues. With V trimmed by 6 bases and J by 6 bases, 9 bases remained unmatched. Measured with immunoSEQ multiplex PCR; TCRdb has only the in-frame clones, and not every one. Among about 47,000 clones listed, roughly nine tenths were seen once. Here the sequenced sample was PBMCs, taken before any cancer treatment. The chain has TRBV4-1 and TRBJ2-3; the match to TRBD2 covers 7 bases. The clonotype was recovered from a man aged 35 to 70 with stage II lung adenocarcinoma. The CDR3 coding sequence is TGCGCCAGCAGTCCCCAAGGGAGGGGCGATACGCAGTATTTT. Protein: CASSPQGRGDTQYF.